This T cell receptor (beta chain) was sequenced for a study of T cell responses to AZD1222 COVID-19 vaccine. On this clone: The antigen is undetermined.

Repertoires were generated with immunoSEQ multiplex PCR, while TCRdb's copy carries only in-frame clones and drops some. Among over 150,000 clones listed, approximately 95% were seen once. In germline, CDR1 is SGHTA, CDR2 FQGNSA. J lost 7 bases, V lost 2 bases, and 12 bases had no gene match. This CDR3 has 18 residues. Study conclusions and caveats: Researchers took repertoire samples only after the peak T cell response had come. Most donors were white British, females outnumbered males, and clonal diversity was possibly underestimated.

The source is an adult who received the MenACWY meningococcal vaccine as a control. Sequences were derived from peripheral blood, sampled 28 days after the second dose of the MenACWY control vaccine. V and J are TRBV7-2 and TRBJ2-3; 13 nucleotides line up with TRBD2. CDR3 region: CASSLYPPTSGGQNTQYF. The CDR3, as DNA: TGTGCCAGCAGCTTATACCCGCCGACTAGCGGGGGGCAAAATACGCAGTATTTT.